The 2 T cell receptor beta chains presented below share a single source sample, sequenced in a study of shared clonotypes between healthy human individuals (dated by TCRdb to the early 2020s). Library method: the immunoSEQ multiplex PCR assay. This is the immuneACCESS table as TCRdb keeps it, with only in-frame sequences that have V and J called. A part of the clones is gone; compared with another copy, unresolved V genes explain less than half, and the rest is unexplained. In this sample the table shows some 2,500,000 clones, 93% of which occur a single time. Roughly 0.39% of the sample lies in the top ten. The sample consisted of naive CD4+ T cells from PBMCs. The sample's cell subset or site label, decoded: CD45RA+ positively selected. The receptors shown here come from a man aged 18 to 30 in good health. Some clones in this sample may be carry-over from other donors' samples.

The chain has TRBV21-1 and TRBJ2-1; the D segment call TRBD1 is taken from the table without a DNA check. TRBV21-1 is annotated as a pseudogene. The CDR3 is 16 amino acids. Written as DNA, the CDR3 is TGTGCCAGCAAAACACGTTTTGGTTTCCCCTACAATGAGCAGTTCTTC. Amino acids: CASKTRFGFPYNEQFF.

The chain combines TRBV28 with TRBJ2-1, with a weak D call TRBD2 (5 bases). V lost 8 bases and J lost 3, with 17 bases in between. CDR1 and CDR2 (germline): MDHEN, SYDVKM. The CDR3 length is 15 residues. In nucleotides, the CDR3 is TGTGCCAGCGCTCTGGTGACCCGGGACTACAATGAGCAGTTCTTC. As protein: CASALVTRDYNEQFF.